The next 27 T cell receptor beta chains were all read from a single sample in a study of cytomegalovirus exposure and HLA in healthy donors. The data were produced by immunoSEQ multiplex PCR, yet TCRdb's version contains in-frame clones alone and is incomplete. The data contain approximately 280,000 clones, around nine tenths of them singletons. Material for sequencing was PBMCs. These receptors came from a woman between 18 and 29 years old in good health and CMV-seronegative.

In its sample, this clone was seen once. The rearrangement joins TRBV11-2 to TRBJ2-4; 9 nucleotides match TRBD1. This CDR3 region has 13 residues. The J segment lost 8 bases and the V segment lost 5 bases, leaving 4 bases of the junction unmatched. In germline, CDR1 is SGHAT, CDR2 FQNNGV. CDR3 DNA: TGTGCCAGCAGCACGGGACAGGGAGACATTCAGTACTTC. Its translation is CASSTGQGDIQYF.

This clone has only a few counts. The genes are TRBV7-2 and TRBJ2-3; D gene uncertain. The V and J ends lost 2 bases and 2 bases respectively, with 2 bases between them. This CDR3 comprises 12 residues. Germline V CDR1 and CDR2: SGHTA, FQGNSA. CDR3 sequence (DNA): TGTGCCAGCAGCTTACTCACAGATACGCAGTATTTT. Translated: CASSLLTDTQYF.

This clone was detected a few times. In nucleotides, the CDR3 is TGTGCCAGTAGTCCCACCGGGACAACCAATCAGCCCCAGCATTTT. Translation gives CASSPTGTTNQPQHF. The chain links TRBV19 to TRBJ1-5; D possibly corresponds to TRBD1 (6 bases). This CDR3 has 15 amino acids. Germline V gene data show CDR1 as LNHDA and CDR2 as SQIVND (reference sequence). The V end lost 5 bases, the J end lost 3 bases, and 14 bases lay between the germline ends.

The chain joins TRBV23-1 to TRBJ2-5, with 8 bases aligning to TRBD2. TRBV23-1 is an ORF for which the function is uncertain. V shed 1 base and J 5 bases; nucleotides not matched to a gene: 6. The CDR3 length is 15 residues. CDR3 nucleotide sequence: TGCGCCAGCAGTCAATGGTCGGGAGGGCGCGAGACCCAGTACTTC. Translated, it gives CASSQWSGGRETQYF.

The gene calls are TRBV19 and TRBJ1-2; weak D call: TRBD1 (5 bases). Trimming pared 5 bases from V and 4 bases from J, leaving 20 bases between. From germline, CDR1 is LNHDA and CDR2 SQIVND (reference sequence). The CDR3 runs to 16 residues. In nucleotides, the CDR3 is TGTGCCAGTAGTTTCCTCCAGGGTCGTAGGAGCTATGGCTACACCTTC. Residues: CASSFLQGRRSYGYTF.

V gene TRBV6-1 combines with J gene TRBJ2-3; possibly TRBD1 for D (6 bases). V gave up 6 bases and J gave up 5 bases, with 18 bases separating them. This CDR3 is 15 amino acids long. Germline V gene data show CDR1 as MNHNS and CDR2 as SASEGT. The CDR3 spells CASRDSASLGDTQYF. CDR3 nucleotide sequence: TGTGCCAGCAGGGACAGTGCAAGCCTCGGAGATACGCAGTATTTT.

The chain uses TRBV19 and TRBJ2-7; D not certain. This CDR3 region has 15 residues. From germline, CDR1 is LNHDA and CDR2 SQIVND (reference sequence). V was trimmed by 0 bases and J by 5 bases, leaving 14 bases between them. The CDR3 loop reads CASSIDHGFLNEQYF. CDR3 nucleotide sequence: TGTGCCAGTAGTATAGATCACGGGTTTCTGAACGAGCAGTACTTC. Full variable domain (rest looked up from reference TRBV19 and TRBJ2-7): DGGITQSPKYLFRKEGQNVTLSCEQNLNHDAMYWYRQDPGQGLRLIYYSQIVNDFQKGDIAEGYSVSREKKESFPLTVTSAQKNPTAFYLCASSIDHGFLNEQYFGPGTRLTVT.

This rearrangement joins TRBV2 to TRBJ1-1, with D maybe TRBD1 (6 bases). CDR3 length: 16 residues. V was cut by 0 bases and J by 3 bases, with 14 bases left in between. The germline CDR1 and CDR2 sequences are SNHLY and FYNNEI. CDR3 coding DNA: TGTGCCAGCAGTGAAGCGCTTCAGGGGTTGGACACTGAAGCTTTCTTT. The encoded protein is CASSEALQGLDTEAFF.

The chain employs TRBV14 and TRBJ1-6; D might be TRBD1 (5 bases). Germline CDR1 reads SGHDN; CDR2 reads FVKESK. V lost 0 bases and J 0 bases, leaving 9 bases between the germline ends. The CDR3 contains 17 residues. For the CDR3, the DNA is TGTGCCAGCAGCCAAGATTACAGGAGCTCCTATAATTCACCCCTCCACTTT. Encoded protein: CASSQDYRSSYNSPLHF.

The genes are TRBV7-3 and TRBJ1-1; the D is unclear. Germline V gene data show CDR1 as SGHTA and CDR2 as FQGTGA. Trimming left V 6 bases short and J 0 bases short, with 8 bases between. The CDR3 sequence is 13 residues long. CDR3 sequence reads: CASSRQVNTEAFF. The CDR3 DNA follows: TGTGCCAGCAGTCGTCAGGTGAACACTGAAGCTTTCTTT. Based on the CDR3 plus reference TRBV7-3 and TRBJ1-1, the full variable domain is GAGVSQTPSNKVTEKGKYVELRCDPISGHTALYWYRQSLGQGPEFLIYFQGTGAADDSGLPNDRFFAVRPEGSVSTLKIQRTERGDSAVYLCASSRQVNTEAFFGQGTRLTVV.

This clone showed up just a few times. V gene TRBV11-2 combines with J gene TRBJ2-7, with D unresolved. CDR3 length: 17 residues. The V gene's germline CDR1 is SGHAT and CDR2 FQNNGV. Trimming stripped 1 base from V and 0 bases from J, with 16 bases between. CDR3 in DNA: TGTGCCAGCAGCTTAGGAAGTGGCGGCTTGAGCTCCTACGAGCAGTACTTC. Encoded protein: CASSLGSGGLSSYEQYF. The full variable domain, in which reference TRBV11-2 and TRBJ2-7 provide the parts outside the CDR3, is EAGVAQSPRYKIIEKRQSVAFWCNPISGHATLYWYQQILGQGPKLLIQFQNNGVVDDSQLPKDRFSAERLKGVDSTLKIQPAKLEDSAVYLCASSLGSGGLSSYEQYFGPGTRLTVT.

The V and J genes are TRBV5-1 and TRBJ2-2; D not certain. The CDR3 has 13 amino acids. Germline V lookup: CDR1 SGHRS, CDR2 YFSETQ. Between the trimmed V and J ends, which lost 9 bases and 8 bases, there was a span of 17 bases. CDR3 loop: CATKLGSTGELFF. The CDR3 coding sequence is TGCGCCACCAAATTGGGCTCCACGGGGGAGCTGTTTTTT.

This chain uses TRBV14 with TRBJ2-7, with TRBD1 identical over 7 bases. With 2 bases clipped from V and 4 bases from J, the junction kept 5 bases outside the gene matches. Per germline, CDR1 SGHDN and CDR2 FVKESK. This CDR3 contains 14 residues. The CDR3 DNA sequence: TGTGCCAGCAGCCAACGACTCAGGGGGTACGAGCAGTACTTC. It encodes CASSQRLRGYEQYF.

This clone was recorded a few times. This sequence joins TRBV10-3 and TRBJ2-1, with D perhaps TRBD2 (5 bases). Trimming pared 0 bases from V and 4 bases from J, leaving 13 bases between. The germline V gene has CDR1 ENHRY and CDR2 SYGVKD. The CDR3 length is 16 residues. In DNA form, the CDR3 reads TGTGCCATCAGTGAGTCGGGCCAGCGGTCATACAATGAGCAGTTCTTC. This gives the protein CAISESGQRSYNEQFF.

The genes are TRBV18 and TRBJ2-3, with TRBD2 identical over 9 bases. With 2 bases clipped from V and 2 bases from J, the junction kept 5 bases outside the gene matches. From germline, CDR1 is KGHSH and CDR2 LQKENI. The length of the CDR3 is 16 residues. The CDR3 is CASSPFPSGNTDTQYF. Written as DNA, the CDR3 is TGTGCCAGCTCACCATTTCCTAGCGGGAACACAGATACGCAGTATTTT.

This clone was recorded once. The gene calls are TRBV19 and TRBJ1-3; D gene uncertain. In germline, CDR1 is LNHDA, CDR2 SQIVND (reference sequence). Trimming pared 6 bases from V and 4 bases from J, leaving 10 bases between. The CDR3 sequence is 13 residues long. The CDR3 DNA reads as TGTGCCAGTAGCGGGTTTTCGGGAAACACCATATATTTT. Residues: CASSGFSGNTIYF.

The V gene is TRBV6-1, the J gene TRBJ2-7; 9 positions agree with TRBD1. The CDR3 covers 16 residues. Trimming took 3 bases from V and 5 from J; bases not matched to a gene: 11. Germline V gene sequence: CDR1 MNHNS, CDR2 SASEGT. This chain's CDR3 is CASSDLTGTGSNEQYF. The CDR3 DNA reads as TGTGCCAGCAGTGATCTGACCGGGACAGGGAGCAACGAGCAGTACTTC.

This clone has only a few counts. The chain joins TRBV19 to TRBJ1-5, with 12 bases aligning to TRBD1. This CDR3 region has 15 residues. The germline CDR1 and CDR2 sequences are LNHDA and SQIVND (reference sequence). Trimming removed 3 bases from V and 6 bases from J; junction bases left unmatched: 3. The CDR3 DNA follows: TGTGCCAGTAGTATCGGGACAGGGGGCGGTCAGCCCCAGCATTTT. This translates into CASSIGTGGGQPQHF.

In the case of this clone: The same CDR3 also results from other DNA sequences found in this sample. This chain connects TRBV9 to TRBJ2-7; possibly TRBD2 for D (6 bases). CDR1 and CDR2 from the germline V gene are SGDLS and YYNGEE. V was cut by 0 bases and J by 2 bases, with 9 bases left in between. The CDR3 spans 14 residues. The CDR3: CASSVDSGPYEQYF. CDR3 nucleotide sequence: TGTGCCAGCAGCGTAGATAGCGGACCCTACGAGCAGTACTTC.

V usage is TRBV5-1 and J usage is TRBJ2-1; the match to TRBD2 covers 8 bases. V shed 2 bases and J 3 bases; nucleotides not matched to a gene: 4. The germline V gene has CDR1 SGHRS and CDR2 YFSETQ. This CDR3 contains 15 residues. CDR3 nucleotides: TGCGCCAGCAGCTTAGAGACTAGCGTCTACAATGAGCAGTTCTTC. Residues: CASSLETSVYNEQFF.

J is TRBJ2-3 and V is TRBV29-1; 8 bases map to TRBD1. This CDR3 spans 14 amino acids. Germline lookup yields CDR1 SQVTM and CDR2 ANQGSEA. The V segment lost 4 bases and the J segment 6 bases; nucleotides outside the gene matches: 9. The CDR3 DNA reads as TGCAGCGTTGGGAGACAGGGGTTGGCTGATACGCAGTATTTT. Protein sequence: CSVGRQGLADTQYF.

The chain couples TRBV19 to TRBJ1-5; TRBD1 aligns across 7 bases. This CDR3 has 13 amino acids. The V gene end was trimmed by 8 bases and the J gene end by 7 bases; junction bases not matched to a gene: 8. Germline V gene data show CDR1 as LNHDA and CDR2 as SQIVND (reference sequence). CDR3 region: CASGRDRAQPQHF. The CDR3 DNA reads TGTGCCAGTGGCCGGGACAGAGCCCAGCCCCAGCATTTT.

J is TRBJ2-2 and V is TRBV5-6; D perhaps matches TRBD1 (5 bases). Germline lookup yields CDR1 SGHDT and CDR2 YYEEEE. This CDR3 region has 13 residues. Trimming took off 3 bases at V and 6 bases at J, with 9 bases between the two ends. In nucleotides, the CDR3 is TGTGCCAGCAGCTCCAGGGTGGCCGGGGAGCTGTTTTTT. Translated: CASSSRVAGELFF.

The rearrangement links TRBV28 to TRBJ1-2; D might be TRBD1 (6 bases). This CDR3 spans 16 amino acids. The germline V gene encodes CDR1 MDHEN and CDR2 SYDVKM. V was cut by 5 bases and J by 8 bases, with 24 bases left in between. The CDR3 nucleotides read TGTGCCAGCAGTCCCTCGGGGGGGGCCCAAGGTCAAGGCTACACCTTC. It encodes CASSPSGGAQGQGYTF.

The genes are TRBV5-1 and TRBJ2-1; 10 bases line up with TRBD2. The CDR3 runs to 17 residues. Unmatched junction bases numbered 10, after V lost 0 bases and J lost 7 bases. CDR1 and CDR2 from the germline V gene are SGHRS and YFSETQ. The CDR3 DNA sequence: TGCGCCAGCAGCTTGGCCCCTAGCGGGAGATATTTGAATGAGCAGTTCTTC. It codes for CASSLAPSGRYLNEQFF.

The sample holds one count of this clone. The rearrangement links TRBV5-6 to TRBJ2-5; TRBD1 matches at 9 bases. Trimming at V came to 3 bases and at J to 3 bases, leaving 18 bases not matched to a gene. This CDR3 is 19 amino acids long. CDR1 is SGHDT and CDR2 is YYEEEE in the germline V gene. The CDR3 reads CASSSKLGTGGVRKETQYF. The CDR3 nucleotides are TGTGCCAGCAGCTCAAAACTGGGAACAGGGGGCGTCCGGAAAGAGACCCAGTACTTC.

This chain uses TRBV6-4 with TRBJ2-2; tentative D call: TRBD2 (6 bases). The CDR3 contains 16 residues. V lost 6 bases, J lost 3 bases, and 17 bases lay in between. Germline V gene data show CDR1 as MRHNA and CDR2 as SNTAGT. The CDR3 loop is CASSPFGGGDTGELFF. DNA for the CDR3: TGTGCCAGCAGCCCCTTCGGGGGTGGGGACACCGGGGAGCTGTTTTTT.